Following are 32 T cell receptor beta chains from one sample sequenced in a study of shared clonotypes between healthy human individuals (TCRdb year 2020). Libraries came from the immunoSEQ multiplex PCR assay. TCRdb provides this immuneACCESS table in a form limited to in-frame rearrangements. Some clones are lacking; in checked studies, under half of them reflect an unresolved V gene, and why the rest are absent is not known. The sample table contains fewer than 850,000 clones; only one count was recorded for about 78% of them. Clones ranked in the top ten supply under 2% of the sample. Sequencing was carried out using memory CD4+ T cells sorted from blood. The sample's cell subset or site, from its label and the paper: CD45RA-negative fraction. The receptor source for this set is a woman aged 25 to 39 in good health.

This rearrangement joins TRBV30 to TRBJ2-5, with TRBD1 matching 9 bases. The length of the CDR3 is 13 residues. Germline V lookup: CDR1 GTSNPN, CDR2 SVGIG (reference sequence). V was clipped by 4 bases and J by 5 bases; unmatched bases: 5. CDR3 region: CAWTQGARETQYF. The CDR3 coding sequence is TGTGCCTGGACACAGGGGGCCCGGGAGACCCAGTACTTC.

The chain is built from TRBV5-1 and TRBJ1-4; D is perhaps TRBD1 (6 bases). V was pared by 7 bases and J by 5 bases, with 18 bases between. Germline loops: CDR1 SGHRS, CDR2 YFSETQ. The CDR3 extends over 15 amino acids. Here the CDR3 reads CASQALQGGNEKLFF. Here the CDR3 DNA reads TGCGCCAGCCAAGCATTACAGGGAGGGAATGAAAAACTGTTTTTT.

CDR3 sequence (DNA): TGTGCCAGCTCTAGGACAGGGGATAAAGGGGAGCTGTTTTTT. Encoded protein: CASSRTGDKGELFF. The chain uses TRBV7-3 and TRBJ2-2; the match to TRBD1 covers 9 bases. The CDR3 runs to 14 residues. Germline values: CDR1 SGHTA, CDR2 FQGTGA. V lost 8 bases and J lost 8; bases outside the gene matches: 9.

This clone was seen a single time. The genes are TRBV15 and TRBJ1-5, with unresolved D. The CDR3 totals 15 residues. Trimming shortened V by 2 bases and J by 0 bases, and 8 bases separated the two germline ends. Germline V gene lookup returns CDR1 LNHNV and CDR2 YYDKDF (reference sequence). The CDR3 DNA follows: TGTGCCACCAGCAGAATAAGGTATAGCAATCAGCCCCAGCATTTT. Protein product: CATSRIRYSNQPQHF. The complete variable domain, with remaining parts taken from reference TRBV15 and TRBJ1-5, reads DAMVIQNPRYQVTQFGKPVTLSCSQTLNHNVMYWYQQKSSQAPKLLFHYYDKDFNNEADTPDNFQSRRPNTSFCFLDIRSPGLGDTAMYLCATSRIRYSNQPQHFGDGTRLSIL.

This clone was found many times. At the DNA level, this CDR3 is encoded by other sequences in the same sample as well. This chain connects TRBV7-6 to TRBJ1-3; D is undetermined. Germline V gives CDR1 SGHVS, CDR2 FNYEAQ. The CDR3 sequence is 14 residues long. The ends were cut back, 2 bases at V and 0 bases at J, with 5 bases in the middle. DNA for the CDR3: TGTGCCAGCAGCTTAACAGACTCTGGAAACACCATATATTTT. Translation: CASSLTDSGNTIYF.

This chain connects TRBV11-2 to TRBJ2-7; the match to TRBD2 covers 9 bases. V dropped 7 bases and J dropped 3; count of bases not matched to a gene: 7. The length of the CDR3 is 14 residues. Germline CDR1 is SGHAT and CDR2 is FQNNGV. The DNA of the CDR3 is TGTGCCAGCATCGGGCGGGGGGGGATCTACGAGCAGTACTTC. It is translated as CASIGRGGIYEQYF.

This chain connects TRBV11-2 to TRBJ2-7; 9 bases are shared with TRBD1. Germline lookup yields CDR1 SGHAT and CDR2 FQNNGV. V dropped 5 bases and J dropped 3; count of bases not matched to a gene: 8. The CDR3 has 15 residues. For the CDR3, the DNA is TGTGCCAGCAGCCGGGGACAGGGATTACTCTACGAGCAGTACTTC. Encoded protein: CASSRGQGLLYEQYF.

The chain employs TRBV5-1 and TRBJ2-5, with TRBD2 matching over 13 bases. The germline V gene encodes CDR1 SGHRS and CDR2 YFSETQ. This CDR3 contains 16 residues. The V segment lost 4 bases and the J segment 4 bases; nucleotides outside the gene matches: 7. CDR3 amino acids: CASSPGLAGELETQYF. Here the CDR3 DNA reads TGCGCCAGCAGCCCAGGACTAGCGGGAGAGTTAGAGACCCAGTACTTC.

The V and J genes are TRBV11-3 and TRBJ1-1; D call uncertain. V was clipped by 0 bases and J by 4 bases, with 6 bases between them. The CDR3 contains 13 residues. Germline CDR1 and CDR2: SGHNT and YENEEA. The CDR3 is CASSLDGSTEAFF. CDR3 nucleotide sequence: TGTGCCAGCAGCTTAGACGGGAGCACTGAAGCTTTCTTT.

V usage is TRBV4-1 and J usage is TRBJ2-5; weak D call: TRBD1 (6 bases). The CDR3 length is 16 residues. Per germline, CDR1 MGHRA and CDR2 YSYEKL. The V and J ends lost 1 base and 5 bases respectively, with 17 bases between them. DNA of the CDR3: TGCGCCAGCAGCCAAGTAGGGGGAAAAGGGGCGGAGACCCAGTACTTC. It is translated as CASSQVGGKGAETQYF.

This chain joins TRBV9 and TRBJ2-7; 8 positions agree with TRBD1. Germline V lookup: CDR1 SGDLS, CDR2 YYNGEE. This CDR3 contains 15 residues. Unmatched junction bases numbered 8, after V lost 4 bases and J lost 2 bases. CDR3 sequence reads: CASSPGQVAPYEQYF. The CDR3 coding sequence is TGTGCCAGCAGCCCGGGACAGGTGGCGCCCTACGAGCAGTACTTC. The full variable domain, rest sourced from reference TRBV9 and TRBJ2-7, is DSGVTQTPKHLITATGQRVTLRCSPRSGDLSVYWYQQSLDQGLQFLIQYYNGEERAKGNILERFSAQQFPDLHSELNLSSLELGDSALYFCASSPGQVAPYEQYFGPGTRLTVT.

This sequence joins TRBV28 and TRBJ2-2, with 7 bases identical to TRBD1. The V gene's germline CDR1 is MDHEN and CDR2 SYDVKM. Trimming at V came to 1 base and at J to 5 bases, leaving 16 bases not matched to a gene. The CDR3 sequence is 19 residues long. The CDR3 bases are TGTGCCAGCAGTTTATTTCGGATGAGGGGGCCAAGAGGAACCGGGGAGCTGTTTTTT. Protein: CASSLFRMRGPRGTGELFF. The variable domain in full, with the rest retrieved from reference TRBV28 and TRBJ2-2, is DVKVTQSSRYLVKRTGEKVFLECVQDMDHENMFWYRQDPGLGLRLIYFSYDVKMKEKGDIPEGYSVSREKKERFSLILESASTNQTSMYLCASSLFRMRGPRGTGELFFGEGSRLTVL.

The V gene is TRBV7-8, the J gene TRBJ2-7, with D perhaps assigned TRBD1 or TRBD2 (5 bases each). V dropped 4 bases and J dropped 0 bases, with 10 bases sitting between them. Germline CDR1 reads SGHVS; CDR2 reads FQNEAQ. This CDR3 spans 14 amino acids. DNA for the CDR3: TGTGCCAGCAGCTCCTGGGACGCCTCCTACGAGCAGTACTTC. Its translation: CASSSWDASYEQYF.

This sequence joins TRBV4-1 and TRBJ2-5; TRBD2 matches 7 bases. The J call is doubtful: the DNA matches TRBJ2-7 better. The germline V gene encodes CDR1 MGHRA and CDR2 YSYEKL. This CDR3 region has 14 residues. This CDR3 is CASSQPASGYEQYF. The CDR3 DNA follows: TGCGCCAGCAGCCAACCGGCTAGCGGTTACGAGCAGTACTTC.

Points on this clone: The same CDR3 arises from other DNA sequences in this sample as well. This chain joins TRBV5-1 and TRBJ1-1, with TRBD1 matching over 7 bases. Trimming removed 3 bases from V and 4 bases from J; junction bases left unmatched: 6. The CDR3 spans 14 residues. Germline CDR1 reads SGHRS; CDR2 reads YFSETQ. CDR3 residues: CASSSGTVGTEAFF. CDR3 in DNA: TGCGCCAGCAGCTCGGGGACAGTAGGCACTGAAGCTTTCTTT.

The chain has TRBV11-1 and TRBJ2-1, with 12 bases matching TRBD1. The germline gives CDR1 SGHAT, CDR2 FQDESV (reference sequence). The length of the CDR3 is 19 residues. V shed 5 bases, J shed 5 bases, and the junction held 16 bases outside the gene matches. The CDR3 protein is CASSLEGQGAGALNNEQFF. Here the CDR3 DNA reads TGTGCCAGCAGCCTAGAGGGACAGGGGGCCGGGGCTTTGAACAATGAGCAGTTCTTC.

This chain links TRBV11-3 with TRBJ2-7; 8 positions match TRBD2. This CDR3 is built from 17 residues. In germline, CDR1 is SGHNT, CDR2 YENEEA. J was trimmed by 7 bases and V by 5 bases; bases with no gene match: 19. The CDR3 DNA sequence: TGTGCCAGCAGCCCTGGGTCTATAGCGGGGCCCACCCGGGAGCAGTACTTC. This translates into CASSPGSIAGPTREQYF.

V and J are TRBV6-1 and TRBJ2-2; 13 nucleotides line up with TRBD2. The V and J ends lost 8 bases and 6 bases, in that order; junction bases with no gene match: 3. The germline V gene has CDR1 MNHNS and CDR2 SASEGT. CDR3 length: 14 amino acids. CDR3 sequence (DNA): TGTGCCAGCTCCGGACTAGCGGGGGCCGGGGAGCTGTTTTTT. Its translation: CASSGLAGAGELFF.

V gene TRBV19 combines with J gene TRBJ1-3, with 7 bases that match TRBD1. The CDR3 covers 17 residues. Germline CDR1 LNHDA, CDR2 SQIVND (reference sequence). J was trimmed by 0 bases and V by 6 bases; bases with no gene match: 11. The CDR3: CASRSPGDSRSGNTIYF. The CDR3 coding sequence is TGTGCCAGTAGATCGCCGGGGGACAGCCGCTCTGGAAACACCATATATTTT. The full variable domain, completed using reference TRBV19 and TRBJ1-3, is DGGITQSPKYLFRKEGQNVTLSCEQNLNHDAMYWYRQDPGQGLRLIYYSQIVNDFQKGDIAEGYSVSREKKESFPLTVTSAQKNPTAFYLCASRSPGDSRSGNTIYFGEGSWLTVV.

The chain has TRBV9 and TRBJ1-3; the D is unclear. The CDR3 loop spans 13 amino acids. The V and J ends lost 4 bases and 7 bases respectively, with 12 bases between them. CDR1 and CDR2 from the germline V gene are SGDLS and YYNGEE. The CDR3 reads CASSPAPWNTIYF. CDR3 DNA sequence: TGTGCCAGCAGCCCGGCCCCCTGGAACACCATATATTTT.

The chain combines TRBV5-1 with TRBJ2-5, with D tentatively TRBD1 or TRBD2 (5 bases each). The germline V gene has CDR1 SGHRS and CDR2 YFSETQ. V lost 4 bases and J 5 bases, leaving 9 bases between the germline ends. This CDR3 comprises 12 residues. The DNA for the CDR3 is TGCGCCAGCAGCCCTGGGACCGAGACCCAGTACTTC. Protein product: CASSPGTETQYF.

The chain combines TRBV11-3 with TRBJ2-3; maybe TRBD1 (5 bases). Germline-derived CDR1 and CDR2 are SGHNT and YENEEA. With 8 bases removed from V and 2 bases from J, the gap between germline ends came to 14 bases. The CDR3 is 14 residues long. The chain's CDR3 is CASSHQGNTDTQYF. The CDR3, as DNA: TGTGCCAGCTCCCATCAGGGAAACACAGATACGCAGTATTTT.

The V gene is TRBV7-2, the J gene TRBJ1-3; D remains ambiguous. The CDR3 is 14 residues long. The germline CDR1 and CDR2 sequences are SGHTA and FQGNSA. V was cut by 5 bases and J by 3 bases, with 11 bases left in between. The CDR3 region is CASSPTRDGNTIYF. CDR3 DNA sequence: TGTGCCAGCAGCCCTACAAGAGATGGAAACACCATATATTTT.

V usage is TRBV2 and J usage is TRBJ1-3, with D uncertain. The CDR3 has 15 amino acids. Germline CDR1 SNHLY, CDR2 FYNNEI. V lost 1 base to trimming and J lost 0 bases, with 7 bases between them. CDR3 loop: CASSEVVYSGNTIYF. The CDR3 nucleotides are TGTGCCAGCAGTGAAGTGGTCTACTCTGGAAACACCATATATTTT. Based on the CDR3 plus reference TRBV2 and TRBJ1-3, the full variable domain is EPEVTQTPSHQVTQMGQEVILRCVPISNHLYFYWYRQILGQKVEFLVSFYNNEISEKSEIFDDQFSVERPDGSNFTLKIRSTKLEDSAMYFCASSEVVYSGNTIYFGEGSWLTVV.

This chain uses TRBV7-3 with TRBJ2-5; either TRBD1 or TRBD2 may supply D (6 bases each). There are 14 residues in the CDR3. V lost 5 bases and J lost 4, with 14 bases in between. CDR1 is SGHTA and CDR2 is FQGTGA in the germline V gene. The CDR3 DNA sequence: TGTGCCAGCAGCCAGGGGTACGGGGGAGAGACCCAGTACTTC. Amino acids: CASSQGYGGETQYF.

This sequence joins TRBV18 and TRBJ1-4; D gene unclear. Germline CDR1 KGHSH, CDR2 LQKENI. V shed 5 bases and J shed 0 bases, with 4 bases lying between them. This CDR3 has 13 amino acids. The CDR3 DNA is TGTGCCAGCTCAAAGGCAACTAATGAAAAACTGTTTTTT. Protein sequence: CASSKATNEKLFF.

The rearrangement uses TRBV18 and TRBJ2-7; 9 positions agree with TRBD1. The germline V gene encodes CDR1 KGHSH and CDR2 LQKENI. J lost 1 base, V lost 3 bases, and 10 bases had no gene match. CDR3 length: 17 amino acids. For the CDR3, the DNA is TGTGCCAGCTCACCCCTAAACAGGGGGCAAAGATCCTACGAGCAGTACTTC. As protein: CASSPLNRGQRSYEQYF.

The sample holds one count of this clone. The rearrangement links TRBV10-2 to TRBJ2-3; 10 bases are shared with TRBD1. This CDR3 comprises 16 residues. Germline assignment: CDR1 WSHSY and CDR2 SAAADI. Germline trimming cut 5 bases from V and 2 bases from J; bases unmatched to any gene: 7. CDR3 residues: CASSKGQGEFTDTQYF. CDR3 coding DNA: TGCGCCAGCAGTAAAGGACAGGGGGAATTCACAGATACGCAGTATTTT.

This clone was seen more than once but under ten times. The V and J genes are TRBV30 and TRBJ1-3, with D tentatively TRBD1 (6 bases). The CDR3 sequence is 12 residues long. The V gene's germline CDR1 is GTSNPN and CDR2 SVGIG (reference sequence). The germline V and J ends were trimmed by 3 bases and 4 bases, with 7 bases remaining between them. The CDR3: CAWSGQGNTIYF. CDR3 coding DNA: TGTGCCTGGAGCGGACAGGGAAACACCATATATTTT.

There are a few counts of this clone. This chain joins TRBV30 and TRBJ2-7, with D perhaps TRBD2 (6 bases). CDR3 length equals 14 residues. In germline, CDR1 is GTSNPN, CDR2 SVGIG (reference sequence). V was clipped by 3 bases and J by 2 bases, with 14 bases between them. This CDR3 reads CAWSVGPGAYEQYF. In DNA form, the CDR3 reads TGTGCCTGGAGCGTAGGGCCGGGGGCCTACGAGCAGTACTTC.

Note on this clone: The same CDR3 can be traced to other DNA sequences in this sample. The chain employs TRBV6-5 and TRBJ2-2; 9 nucleotides line up with TRBD1. The V segment lost 6 bases and the J segment 1 base; nucleotides outside the gene matches: 3. The CDR3 contains 15 residues. Germline V gene lookup returns CDR1 MNHEY and CDR2 SVGAGI. CDR3 loop: CASRTGGRNTGELFF. As DNA, the CDR3 is TGTGCCAGCAGAACAGGGGGCCGGAACACCGGGGAGCTGTTTTTT.

V and J are TRBV11-2 and TRBJ2-2; D call uncertain. CDR1 and CDR2 (germline): SGHAT, FQNNGV. The CDR3 length is 15 residues. The germline V and J ends were trimmed by 0 bases and 4 bases, with 9 bases remaining between them. CDR3 sequence (DNA): TGTGCCAGCAGCTTAGATCACAGTTTCACCGGGGAGCTGTTTTTT. It encodes CASSLDHSFTGELFF.